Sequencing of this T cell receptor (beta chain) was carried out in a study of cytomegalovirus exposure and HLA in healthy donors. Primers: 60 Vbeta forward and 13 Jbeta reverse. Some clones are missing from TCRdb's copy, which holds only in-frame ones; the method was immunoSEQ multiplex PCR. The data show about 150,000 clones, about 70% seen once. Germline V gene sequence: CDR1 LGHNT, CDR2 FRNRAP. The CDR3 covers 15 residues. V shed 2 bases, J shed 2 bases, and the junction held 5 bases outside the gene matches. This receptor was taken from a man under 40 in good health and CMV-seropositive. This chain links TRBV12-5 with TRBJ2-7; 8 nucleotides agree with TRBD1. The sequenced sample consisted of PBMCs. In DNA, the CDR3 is TGTGCTAGTGGTTTGTCGACAGGGGCTGCCTACGAGCAGTACTTC. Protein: CASGLSTGAAYEQYF.